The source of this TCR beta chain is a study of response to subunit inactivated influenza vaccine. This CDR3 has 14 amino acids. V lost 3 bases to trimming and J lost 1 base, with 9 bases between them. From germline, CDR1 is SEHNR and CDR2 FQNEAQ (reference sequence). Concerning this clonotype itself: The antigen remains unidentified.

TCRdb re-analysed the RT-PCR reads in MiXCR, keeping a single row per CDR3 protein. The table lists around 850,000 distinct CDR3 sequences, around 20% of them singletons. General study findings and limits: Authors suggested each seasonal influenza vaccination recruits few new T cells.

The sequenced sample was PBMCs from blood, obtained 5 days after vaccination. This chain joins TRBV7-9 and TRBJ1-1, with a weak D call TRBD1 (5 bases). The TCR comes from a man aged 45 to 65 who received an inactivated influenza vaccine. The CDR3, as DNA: TGTGCCAGCAGCTTTATTGGGGGGAACACTGAAGCTTTCTTT. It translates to CASSFIGGNTEAFF.